These 2 T cell receptor beta chains were sequenced from one sample in a study of beta chain features in type 1 diabetes. The whole isolated RNA underwent reverse transcription, so sequencing captured expressed TCRB transcripts. Some clones are missing from TCRdb's copy, which holds only in-frame ones; the method was immunoSEQ multiplex PCR. The sample contains under 800,000 clones, 15% to 18% of which appear only once. Sequenced: naive CD4+ T cells from blood. These receptor sequences come from a young man in good health.

This clone was picked up a small number of times. The CDR3 DNA sequence: TGCGCCAGCAGCCCCAGCGGAGCCAAAAACATTCAGTACTTC. Its protein is CASSPSGAKNIQYF. The chain has TRBV4-1 and TRBJ2-4; D is perhaps TRBD2 (5 bases). The V gene lost 4 bases and the J gene lost 0 bases, with 7 bases spanning the gap. This CDR3 has 14 residues. Germline CDR1 is MGHRA and CDR2 is YSYEKL.

The chain combines TRBV6-6 with TRBJ2-1; 9 bases line up with TRBD1. CDR1 is MNHNY, CDR2 SVGAGI, per germline (reference sequence). V was pared by 6 bases and J by 8 bases, with 2 bases of the junction left unmatched. This CDR3 comprises 12 residues. The CDR3 protein is CASRDRGHEQFF. CDR3 bases: TGTGCCAGCAGGGACAGGGGCCATGAGCAGTTCTTC.